Listed below are T cell receptor beta chains from one sample, sequenced in a study of T cell repertoires in cytomegalovirus infection. TCRdb fed the reads into MiXCR, producing one record per CDR3 protein. The sample lists under 850,000 distinct CDR3 sequences, roughly 35% seen once, with more than 2.5% in the top ten. The sequencing sample was made of PBMCs. Receptors were obtained from a human donor in good health (CMV status not recorded). Some clones in this sample may be carry-over from other donors' samples. Each CDR3 is given with its conserved first and last residue.

TRBV11-2 CASSLGQTGRSYNEQFF
TRBV19 CASSPPRRTSVGAGMLPTGELFF
TRBV28 CASRTGRGRRGYTF
TRBV19 CASTPGGYGYTF
TRBV7-8 CASSSPGQDHTEAFF
TRBV10-3 CAISEDAEGYGYTF
TRBV11-2 CASSPGTGPNSPLHF
TRBV13 CASSFWVHYYEQYF
TRBV28 CASSYRAGQLFF
TRBV6-1 CASRDRGRMNTEAFF
TRBV12-3/TRBV12-4 CASSLGTEYGYTF
TRBV19 CASSPIQGSNTEAFF
TRBV7-9 CASSLRGAGYTF
TRBV6-1 CASSRQGTSGNEQFF
TRBV20-1 CSATGGGSYNEQFF
TRBV6-6 CASSYEGEGGYTF
TRBV11-2 CASSSLRGGNNSPLHF
TRBV19 CATTPGGNRGHEQYF
TRBV3-1 CASSQDRTVNYGYTF
TRBV19 CASSTGGTKAFF
TRBV7-9 CASRTSGQSTDEAFF
TRBV29-1 CSVVRVLYGYTF
TRBV7-2 CASSPPGVQETQYF
TRBV6-5 CASSYGAEHYGYTF
TRBV19 CASTEGRGTQYF
TRBV15 CATSSGGMGNTEAFF
TRBV5-5 CASNMGWANTEAFF
TRBV7-6 CASSQPFSGLQFF
TRBV28 CASNYRLSYEQYF